This T cell receptor (beta chain) was profiled in a study of shared clonotypes between healthy human individuals. CDR1 is MDHEN, CDR2 SYDVKM, per germline. CDR3 length equals 12 residues. Between the trimmed V and J ends, which lost 9 bases and 4 bases, there was a span of 12 bases. The repertoire was sequenced with immunoSEQ multiplex PCR; TCRdb's copy has only in-frame clones and lacks some. The data show under 150,000 clones, with about 63% seen just once and 20% to 25% held by the top ten. Whole-study results and caveats: Relative to clonotypes present in all four donors, those not shared had lower generation probabilities.

About this clone itself: What it binds is unknown.

The chain couples TRBV28 to TRBJ1-2; D is perhaps TRBD1 (5 bases). The clonotype originates from a woman in her twenties or thirties in good health. The sequenced sample consisted of memory CD8+ T cells sorted from blood. Subset noted: CD45RO+ cells pooled with CCR7-negative TemRA cells. CDR3 DNA: TGTGCCAGTAACCGGCAGGGCTATGGCTACACCTTC. This sequence encodes CASNRQGYGYTF.